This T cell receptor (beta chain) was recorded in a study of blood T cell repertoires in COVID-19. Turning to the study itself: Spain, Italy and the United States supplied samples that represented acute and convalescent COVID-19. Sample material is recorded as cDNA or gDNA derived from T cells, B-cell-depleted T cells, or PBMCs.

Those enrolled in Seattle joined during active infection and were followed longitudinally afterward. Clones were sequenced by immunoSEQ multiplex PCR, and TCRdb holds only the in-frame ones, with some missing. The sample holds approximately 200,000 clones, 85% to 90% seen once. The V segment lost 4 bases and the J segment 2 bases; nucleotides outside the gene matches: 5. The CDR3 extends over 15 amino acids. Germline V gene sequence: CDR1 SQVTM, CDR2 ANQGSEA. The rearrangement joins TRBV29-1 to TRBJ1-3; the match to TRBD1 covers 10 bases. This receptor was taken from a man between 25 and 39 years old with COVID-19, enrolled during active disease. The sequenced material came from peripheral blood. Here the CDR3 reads CSVGVGQGAGNTIYF. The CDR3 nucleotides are TGCAGCGTTGGGGTTGGACAGGGGGCTGGAAACACCATATATTTT. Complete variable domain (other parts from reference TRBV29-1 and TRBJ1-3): SAVISQKPSRDICQRGTSLTIQCQVDSQVTMMFWYRQQPGQSLTLIATANQGSEATYESGFVIDKFPISRPNLTFSTLTVSNMSPEDSSIYLCSVGVGQGAGNTIYFGEGSWLTVV.